These T cell receptor beta chains were read from a single sample in a study of T cells in Graves' hyperthyroidism and ophthalmopathy. TCRdb passed the multiplex PCR reads through MiXCR, listing each CDR3 protein once. The profile shows 500,000 to 650,000 distinct CDR3 sequences, under 20% of them singletons. The sequenced sample consisted of blood. These receptors all stem from a woman under 30 with Graves' ophthalmopathy. CDR3s include the opening cysteine and the closing phenylalanine or tryptophan. Each record gives: clone size, V gene, D gene, CDR3 length, J gene, CDR3 DNA, CDR3 protein. A D gene is named only where the DNA matches it firmly. Not every row has a clone size; where given, it reads once, few, many or a size class.

few	TRBV20-1	TRBD2	17	TRBJ2-1	TGCAGTGCTAGAGGCCCTAGCGGCCGATTTTCCTACAATGAGCAGTTCTTC	CSARGPSGRFSYNEQFF
many	TRBV29-1	NA	14	TRBJ2-5	TGCAGCGTTGAACGTCCAGGCCTCCAAGAGACCCAGTACTTC	CSVERPGLQETQYF
many	TRBV5-1	NA	13	TRBJ1-2	TGCGCCAGCAGCTTGGAGGCAGCGTATGGCTACACCTTC	CASSLEAAYGYTF
NA	TRBV25-1	TRBD1	20	TRBJ1-1	TGTGCCAGCAGTGAACCCCTTTCAATGGACAGGGGGCGGATGAACACTGAAGCTTTCTTT	CASSEPLSMDRGRMNTEAFF
many	TRBV28	TRBD1	17	TRBJ1-1	TGTGCCAGCAGTTTAAGCCCGGGACAGGCCTACATCGGTGAAGCTTTCTTT	CASSLSPGQAYIGEAFF
few	TRBV5-6	NA	14	TRBJ2-2	TGTGCCAGCAGCTTGCCAGGGGTTTCCGGGGAGCTGTTTTTT	CASSLPGVSGELFF
few	TRBV5-1	TRBD1	15	TRBJ2-1	TGCGCCAGCAGCAACACAGGGGTTGACTACAATGAGCAGTTCTTC	CASSNTGVDYNEQFF
few	TRBV7-2	NA	16	TRBJ2-2	TGTGCCAGCAGCCTGGGGGGGGCTAGCAACACCGGGGAGCTGTTTTTT	CASSLGGASNTGELFF
many	TRBV28	NA	15	TRBJ2-5	TGTGCCAGCGAAAAATCGGAGGGACAGCAAGAGACCCAGTACTTC	CASEKSEGQQETQYF
many	TRBV7-2	NA	14	TRBJ2-6	TGTGCCACCGACAAGGATTCTGAGGCCAACGTCCTGACTTTC	CATDKDSEANVLTF
many	TRBV7-9	NA	11	TRBJ1-2	TGTGCCAGCAGTGATTTCTATGGCTACACCTTC	CASSDFYGYTF
NA	TRBV25-1	NA	13	TRBJ2-3	TGTGCCAGCAGTGACCGGAGGCAAGATACGCAGTATTTT	CASSDRRQDTQYF
many	TRBV13	TRBD1	17	TRBJ2-2	TGTGCCAGCAGCTTAGACCGGGACAGGGGGCTTACCGGGGAGCTGTTTTTT	CASSLDRDRGLTGELFF